What follows are 24 T cell receptor beta chains derived from one specimen sequenced in a study of blood T cell repertoires in COVID-19. Here immunoSEQ multiplex PCR was the method, and the copy in TCRdb shows in-frame clones only, minus some. The sample holds 70,000 or so clones; 80% to 90% are singletons and the top ten take less than 0.65%. Sequencing was done on a sample of peripheral blood. The receptors were gathered from a man in his 60s with acute or convalescent COVID-19.

This clone was recorded a few times. This chain links TRBV19 with TRBJ2-3; possible D gene TRBD2, 6 bases. Per the germline V gene, CDR1 is LNHDA and CDR2 is SQIVND (reference sequence). V was trimmed by 4 bases and J by 6 bases, leaving 20 bases between them. The CDR3 extends over 16 amino acids. Here the CDR3 reads CASSTRLPTGGDTQYF. The CDR3 DNA follows: TGTGCCAGTAGTACTCGACTGCCCACAGGAGGGGATACGCAGTATTTT.

This sequence joins TRBV4-1 and TRBJ2-6; a possible D gene is TRBD2 (5 bases). The ends were cut back, 0 bases at V and 2 bases at J, with 11 bases in the middle. In germline, CDR1 is MGHRA, CDR2 YSYEKL. The CDR3 runs 17 residues. CDR3 protein: CASSQDRDGAGANVLTF. DNA for the CDR3: TGCGCCAGCAGCCAAGATCGGGATGGGGCTGGGGCCAACGTCCTGACTTTC.

V is TRBV9 and J is TRBJ2-6, with 9 nucleotides matching TRBD1. Germline V lookup: CDR1 SGDLS, CDR2 YYNGEE. The V gene end was trimmed by 6 bases and the J gene end by 2 bases; junction bases not matched to a gene: 6. This CDR3 contains 16 residues. As DNA, the CDR3 is TGTGCCAGCAAGGGGGACAGGGCCCCTGGGGCCAACGTCCTGACTTTC. Translated: CASKGDRAPGANVLTF.

This clone is a singleton in its sample. The gene calls are TRBV13 and TRBJ2-1; 9 positions match TRBD1. This CDR3 is 14 amino acids long. Germline V gene data show CDR1 as PRHDT and CDR2 as FYEKMQ (reference sequence). V trimming: 7 bases; J trimming: 6 bases; junction bases outside the gene matches: 7. The CDR3 coding sequence is TGTGCCAGCAACTCACAGGGGGCGCCCAATGAGCAGTTCTTC. Translation gives CASNSQGAPNEQFF.

This clone has more than one count but fewer than ten. J is TRBJ1-5 and V is TRBV19, with 9 positions matching TRBD1. The CDR3 sequence is 14 residues long. J lost 6 bases, V lost 5 bases, and 5 bases had no gene match. Looked up from germline, CDR1 is LNHDA and CDR2 is SQIVND (reference sequence). The CDR3, as DNA: TGTGCCAGTAGTTCTGACAGGGGGGTTCAGCCCCAGCATTTT. Translation gives CASSSDRGVQPQHF.

The chain has TRBV11-1 and TRBJ1-2; D possibly corresponds to TRBD1 (5 bases). V was shortened by 5 bases and J by 4 bases, with 14 bases between the two germline ends. Germline-derived CDR1 and CDR2 are SGHAT and FQDESV (reference sequence). The CDR3 contains 14 residues. The CDR3 DNA sequence: TGTGCCAGCAGCCTCCAGGGTATTTCCTATGGCTACACCTTC. This sequence encodes CASSLQGISYGYTF.

This clone appeared once. The V gene is TRBV29-1, the J gene TRBJ2-2; 10 nucleotides line up with TRBD2. Germline trimming cut 5 bases from V and 7 bases from J; bases unmatched to any gene: 10. The CDR3 runs 15 residues. In germline, CDR1 is SQVTM, CDR2 ANQGSEA. The CDR3: CSVFATSGRGGELFF. The CDR3 coding sequence is TGCAGCGTTTTTGCGACTAGCGGGCGTGGCGGGGAGCTGTTTTTT.

Of note for this clone: Additional DNA sequences in this sample encode the identical CDR3. The chain recombines TRBV6-5 with TRBJ2-2; perhaps TRBD2 as D (5 bases). CDR3 length: 13 amino acids. The V end lost 11 bases, the J end lost 1 base, and 11 bases lay between the germline ends. Germline V gene lookup returns CDR1 MNHEY and CDR2 SVGAGI. The CDR3 DNA sequence: TGTGCCTCAAAGGCGGGGAACACCGGGGAGCTGTTTTTT. Encoded protein: CASKAGNTGELFF.

This clone was observed once. V and J are TRBV9 and TRBJ1-1, with 7 bases that match TRBD1. The V gene's germline CDR1 is SGDLS and CDR2 YYNGEE. Unmatched junction bases numbered 5, after V lost 3 bases and J lost 0 bases. This CDR3 spans 15 amino acids. The DNA of the CDR3 is TGTGCCAGCAGCGAAAGGACAGGTATGAACACTGAAGCTTTCTTT. As protein: CASSERTGMNTEAFF.

This sequence joins TRBV11-3 and TRBJ1-1; 8 bases align to TRBD1. Per the germline V gene, CDR1 is SGHNT and CDR2 is YENEEA. The CDR3 runs to 13 residues. Losses at the gene ends were 4 bases for V and 10 bases for J; bases not matched to a gene: 8. For the CDR3, the DNA is TGTGCCAGCAGCTCGGACAGGGTAAGCCGAGCTTTCTTT. It is translated as CASSSDRVSRAFF.

The CDR3 sequence: CASSPKRGYEQYF. CDR3 DNA: TGTGCCAGCAGCCCCAAACGGGGCTACGAGCAGTACTTC. This rearrangement joins TRBV5-6 to TRBJ2-7, with D tentatively TRBD2 (5 bases). This CDR3 is 13 amino acids long. Germline V lookup: CDR1 SGHDT, CDR2 YYEEEE. V was pared by 4 bases and J by 3 bases, with 11 bases between.

The chain joins TRBV4-2 to TRBJ2-7; the D gene is possibly TRBD2 (6 bases). The CDR3 loop spans 15 amino acids. CDR1 is LGHNA and CDR2 is YNFKEQ in the germline V gene. Trimming took 1 base from V and 2 from J, leaving 12 bases between them. The CDR3 reads CASSQGGGDAYEQYF. The DNA for the CDR3 is TGTGCCAGCAGCCAAGGGGGCGGGGACGCCTACGAGCAGTACTTC.

This clone came up a few times. The chain links TRBV11-1 to TRBJ1-6; D may be TRBD1 (6 bases). CDR3 length equals 14 residues. V lost 5 bases, J lost 6 bases, and 11 bases lay in between. Germline V gene lookup returns CDR1 SGHAT and CDR2 FQDESV (reference sequence). The CDR3 DNA sequence: TGTGCCAGCAGCACAGGGCGTCTTAATTCACCCCTCCACTTT. It is translated as CASSTGRLNSPLHF.

The rearrangement uses TRBV19 and TRBJ2-1; 12 bases align to TRBD2. The germline V gene encodes CDR1 LNHDA and CDR2 SQIVND (reference sequence). Unmatched junction bases numbered 13, after V lost 2 bases and J lost 2 bases. This CDR3 is built from 20 residues. The CDR3 nucleotides read TGTGCCAGTAGTATAATCGGAGAGACTAGCGGGGGACGCCCCTACAATGAGCAGTTCTTC. This codes for CASSIIGETSGGRPYNEQFF.

The rearrangement joins TRBV3-1 (or the pseudogene TRBV3-2) to TRBJ1-1; 12 nucleotides align to TRBD1. Germline CDR1 and CDR2: LGHDT and YNNKEL (reference sequence). The V gene end was trimmed by 1 base and the J gene end by 7 bases; junction bases not matched to a gene: 4. The CDR3 is 15 amino acids. The CDR3, as DNA: TGTGCCAGCAGCCAAGCCGGGACAGGGGGCATTGAAGCTTTCTTT. Its translation: CASSQAGTGGIEAFF.

The chain recombines TRBV12-3 or TRBV12-4 with TRBJ1-2; 9 nucleotides align to TRBD1. CDR3 length equals 12 residues. The junction had 5 bases not matched to a gene; V was cut back by 8 bases and J by 7 bases. The CDR3 reads CASRDRAFGYTF. DNA for the CDR3: TGTGCCAGCCGGGACAGGGCCTTTGGCTACACCTTC.

V usage is TRBV25-1 and J usage is TRBJ1-2; the D gene is possibly TRBD1 (5 bases). Germline V gene sequence: CDR1 MGHDK, CDR2 SYGVNS. V was clipped by 1 base and J by 1 base, with 7 bases between them. This CDR3 has 14 amino acids. The CDR3 DNA reads as TGTGCCAGCAGTGAATGGGGCCTTAACTATGGCTACACCTTC. This gives the protein CASSEWGLNYGYTF.

About this clone: Other DNA sequences of this sample code for an identical CDR3. The chain carries TRBV19 and TRBJ2-2; no clear D gene. CDR1 is LNHDA, CDR2 SQIVND, per germline (reference sequence). CDR3 size: 14 residues. Trimming removed 3 bases at V and 1 base at J, with 6 bases between. CDR3 nucleotides: TGTGCCAGTAGTATTACTGGGAACACCGGGGAGCTGTTTTTT. The encoded protein is CASSITGNTGELFF.

The V and J genes are TRBV3-1 (or the pseudogene TRBV3-2) and TRBJ2-7, with TRBD1 identical over 7 bases. Germline V gene sequence: CDR1 LGHDT, CDR2 YNNKEL (reference sequence). The trim removed 0 bases at V and 3 bases at J, leaving 17 bases unmatched. The CDR3 extends over 19 amino acids. CDR3 coding DNA: TGTGCCAGCAGCCAAGATCCAGGGGGTACCAGGGCGACGTACTACGAGCAGTACTTC. Its protein product is CASSQDPGGTRATYYEQYF.

This clone came up once. This chain connects TRBV5-4 to TRBJ2-3; weak D call: TRBD1 (6 bases). This CDR3 spans 16 amino acids. CDR1 SGHNT and CDR2 YYREEE come from the germline V gene (reference sequence). V lost 4 bases to trimming and J lost 4 bases, with 19 bases between them. The CDR3 region has the DNA TGTGCCAGCAGCACTTCAGGGGCGGTGGGTGCAGATACGCAGTATTTT. It yields the protein CASSTSGAVGADTQYF.

The CDR3 region has the DNA TGCGCCAGCAGCCAAGACAGAACCGGGGAGCTGTTTTTT. As protein: CASSQDRTGELFF. The rearrangement joins TRBV5-1 to TRBJ2-2; TRBD1 might be the D (5 bases). Trimming removed 4 bases at V and 5 bases at J, with 9 bases between. CDR1 is SGHRS and CDR2 is YFSETQ in the germline V gene. The CDR3 runs 13 residues. The variable domain in full, with the rest retrieved from reference TRBV5-1 and TRBJ2-2, is KAGVTQTPRYLIKTRGQQVTLSCSPISGHRSVSWYQQTPGQGLQFLFEYFSETQRNKGNFPGRFSGRQFSNSRSEMNVSTLELGDSALYLCASSQDRTGELFFGEGSRLTVL.

The J gene is TRBJ2-6, the V gene TRBV5-1; D not resolved. Germline loops: CDR1 SGHRS, CDR2 YFSETQ. Trimming took off 0 bases at V and 0 bases at J, with 4 bases between the two ends. This CDR3 is built from 15 residues. In DNA, the CDR3 is TGCGCCAGCAGCTTGGGAGTCTCTGGGGCCAACGTCCTGACTTTC. It specifies CASSLGVSGANVLTF.

CDR3 amino acids: CASSRGLAGGPTRNIQYF. CDR3 nucleotides: TGTGCCAGTAGCCGGGGACTAGCGGGAGGTCCGACGCGAAACATTCAGTACTTC. This sequence joins TRBV19 and TRBJ2-4, with 15 bases fitting TRBD2. CDR3 size: 18 residues. V was clipped by 6 bases and J by 6 bases; unmatched bases: 12. CDR1 is LNHDA and CDR2 is SQIVND in the germline V gene (reference sequence).

The rearrangement joins TRBV15 to TRBJ1-2, with D uncertain. Germline V lookup: CDR1 LNHNV, CDR2 YYDKDF (reference sequence). With 0 bases removed from V and 7 bases from J, the gap between germline ends came to 15 bases. The CDR3 covers 15 residues. This CDR3 is CATSRDRSMIGGYTF. The CDR3 region has the DNA TGTGCCACCAGCAGAGATAGGAGCATGATTGGTGGCTACACCTTC. The complete variable domain, with remaining parts taken from reference TRBV15 and TRBJ1-2, reads DAMVIQNPRYQVTQFGKPVTLSCSQTLNHNVMYWYQQKSSQAPKLLFHYYDKDFNNEADTPDNFQSRRPNTSFCFLDIRSPGLGDTAMYLCATSRDRSMIGGYTFGSGTRLTVV.